This T cell receptor (beta chain) originates from a study of shared clonotypes between healthy human individuals. Findings and limits, study-wide: In having few donors, the study represented limited genetic and exposure-history diversity. Clonotypes not shared had lower generation probabilities than those common to all four donors.

The CD4+ fraction was divided into a CD45RA+ naive subset and a CD45RA-negative memory subset. Regarding this clone: As yet, its antigen is unknown.

CDR1 and CDR2 from the germline V gene are SQVTM and ANQGSEA. This CDR3 is 13 amino acids long. V gave up 4 bases and J gave up 6 bases, with 16 bases separating them. At a deep level, the assay was run. Assay used: immunoSEQ multiplex PCR; TCRdb lists only in-frame clones, some missing. The data hold about 1.5 million clones, with 95% to 99% observed a single time. The sequencing sample was made of naive CD4+ T cells sorted from blood. As for subset: CD45RA+ positively selected. The receptor was isolated from a man aged 25 to 45 in good health. The chain couples TRBV29-1 to TRBJ2-7; maybe TRBD2 (6 bases). The CDR3 coding sequence is TGCAGCGTTGTTGGGCTAGCGTTCTCCGAGCAGTACTTC. It specifies CSVVGLAFSEQYF.